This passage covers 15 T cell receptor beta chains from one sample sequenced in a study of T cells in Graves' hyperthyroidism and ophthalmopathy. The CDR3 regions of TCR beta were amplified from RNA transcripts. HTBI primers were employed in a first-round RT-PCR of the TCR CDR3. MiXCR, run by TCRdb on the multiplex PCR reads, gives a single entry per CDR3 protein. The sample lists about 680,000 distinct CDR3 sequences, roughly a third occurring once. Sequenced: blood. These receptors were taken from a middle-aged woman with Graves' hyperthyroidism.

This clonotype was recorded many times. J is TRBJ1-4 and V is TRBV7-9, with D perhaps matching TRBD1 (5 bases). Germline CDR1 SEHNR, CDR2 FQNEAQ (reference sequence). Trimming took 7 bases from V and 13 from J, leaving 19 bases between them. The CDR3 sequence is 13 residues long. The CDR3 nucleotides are TGTGCCAGCAACTCCATGGAGGGGTATCGACTGTTTTTT. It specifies CASNSMEGYRLFF.

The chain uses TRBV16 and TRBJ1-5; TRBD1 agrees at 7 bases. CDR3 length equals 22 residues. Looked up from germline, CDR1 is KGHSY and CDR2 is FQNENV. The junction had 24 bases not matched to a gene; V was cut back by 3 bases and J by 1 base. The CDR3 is CASSQRSFSGTANGVSNQPQHF. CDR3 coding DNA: TGTGCCAGCAGCCAGCGTTCGTTTTCCGGGACAGCGAACGGGGTCAGCAATCAGCCCCAGCATTTT.

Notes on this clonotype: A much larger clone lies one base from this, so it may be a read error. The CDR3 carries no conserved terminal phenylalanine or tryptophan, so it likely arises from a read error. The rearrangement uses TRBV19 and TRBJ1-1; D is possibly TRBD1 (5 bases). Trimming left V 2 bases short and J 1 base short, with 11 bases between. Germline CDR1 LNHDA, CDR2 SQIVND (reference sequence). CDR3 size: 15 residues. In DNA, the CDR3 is TGTGCCAGTAGTATAATGGGGACTGGGAACACTGAAGCTTTCTCT. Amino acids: CASSIMGTGNTEAFS.

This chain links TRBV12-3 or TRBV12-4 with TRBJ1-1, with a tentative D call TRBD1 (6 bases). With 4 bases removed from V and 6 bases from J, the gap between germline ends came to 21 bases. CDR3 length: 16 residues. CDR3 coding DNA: TGTGCCAGCAGTTACCAGGGGACCCCTCTTAACGCTGAAGCTTTCTTT. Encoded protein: CASSYQGTPLNAEAFF.

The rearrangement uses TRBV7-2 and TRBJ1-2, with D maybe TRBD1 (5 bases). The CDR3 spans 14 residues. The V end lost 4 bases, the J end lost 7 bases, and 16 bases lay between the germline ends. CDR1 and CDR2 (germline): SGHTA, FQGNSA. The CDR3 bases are TGTGCCAGCAGCTACCGGGACTCCCCGACTGGCTACACCTTC. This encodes CASSYRDSPTGYTF.

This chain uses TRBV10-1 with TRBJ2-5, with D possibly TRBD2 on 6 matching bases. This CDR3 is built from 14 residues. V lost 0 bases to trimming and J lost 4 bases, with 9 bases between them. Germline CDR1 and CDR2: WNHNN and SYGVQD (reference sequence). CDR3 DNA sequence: TGCGCCAGCAGTGAGTCCACGGAGGGAGAGACCCAGTACTTC. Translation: CASSESTEGETQYF.

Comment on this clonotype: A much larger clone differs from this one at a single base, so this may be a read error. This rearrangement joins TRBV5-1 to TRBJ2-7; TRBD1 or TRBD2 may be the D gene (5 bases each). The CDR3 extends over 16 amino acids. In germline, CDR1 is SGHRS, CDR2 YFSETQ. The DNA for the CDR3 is TGCGCCAGCAGCCCAGAGGCCGGGGCCTCGTCCTACGGGCAGTACTTC. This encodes CASSPEAGASSYGQYF.

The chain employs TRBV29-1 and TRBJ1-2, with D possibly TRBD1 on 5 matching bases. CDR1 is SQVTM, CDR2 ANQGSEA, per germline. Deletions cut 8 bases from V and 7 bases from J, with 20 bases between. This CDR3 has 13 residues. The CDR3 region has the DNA TGCAGCTATAGGACGAGGGGCTACGGTGGCTACACCTTC. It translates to CSYRTRGYGGYTF.

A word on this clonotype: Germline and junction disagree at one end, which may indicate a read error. This CDR3 reads CASSARTGDTEAFF. The CDR3 DNA sequence: TGCGCCAGCAGTGCCAGGACAGGGGACACTGAAGCTTTCTTT. V is TRBV6-5 and J is TRBJ1-1, with 9 bases identical to TRBD1. The CDR3 contains 14 residues. Germline CDR1 is MNHEY and CDR2 is SVGAGI.

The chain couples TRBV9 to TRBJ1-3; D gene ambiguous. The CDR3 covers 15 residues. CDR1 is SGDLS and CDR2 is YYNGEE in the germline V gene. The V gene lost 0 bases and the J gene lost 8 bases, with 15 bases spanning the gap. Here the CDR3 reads CASSVEIGIVHTIYF. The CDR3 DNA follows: TGTGCCAGCAGCGTAGAAATAGGGATTGTACACACCATATATTTT.

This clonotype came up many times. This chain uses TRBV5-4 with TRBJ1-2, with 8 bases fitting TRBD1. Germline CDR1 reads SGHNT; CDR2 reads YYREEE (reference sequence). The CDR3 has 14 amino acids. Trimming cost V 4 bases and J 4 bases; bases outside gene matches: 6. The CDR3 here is CASSPRGLGYGYTF. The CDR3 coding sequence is TGTGCCAGCAGCCCCAGGGGGCTCGGCTATGGCTACACCTTC.

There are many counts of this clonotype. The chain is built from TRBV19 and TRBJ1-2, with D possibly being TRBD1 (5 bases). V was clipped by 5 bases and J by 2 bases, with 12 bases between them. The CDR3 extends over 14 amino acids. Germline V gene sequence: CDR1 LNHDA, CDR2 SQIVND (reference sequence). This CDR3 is CASSRDGLNYGYTF. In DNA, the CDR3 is TGTGCCAGTAGTCGGGACGGATTAAACTATGGCTACACCTTC.

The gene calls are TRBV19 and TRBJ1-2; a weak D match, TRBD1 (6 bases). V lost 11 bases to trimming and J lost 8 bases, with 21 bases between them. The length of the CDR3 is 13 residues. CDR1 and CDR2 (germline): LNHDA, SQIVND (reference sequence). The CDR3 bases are TGTGCCGGTACCGACCCAGGGGCAGGCGGCTACACCTTC. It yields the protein CAGTDPGAGGYTF.

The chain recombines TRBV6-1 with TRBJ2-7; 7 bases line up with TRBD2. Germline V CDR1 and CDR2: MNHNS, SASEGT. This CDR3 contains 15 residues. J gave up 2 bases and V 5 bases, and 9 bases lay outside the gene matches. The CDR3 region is CASSPHLAETYEQYF. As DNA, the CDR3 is TGTGCCAGCAGTCCCCACCTAGCGGAGACCTACGAGCAGTACTTC.

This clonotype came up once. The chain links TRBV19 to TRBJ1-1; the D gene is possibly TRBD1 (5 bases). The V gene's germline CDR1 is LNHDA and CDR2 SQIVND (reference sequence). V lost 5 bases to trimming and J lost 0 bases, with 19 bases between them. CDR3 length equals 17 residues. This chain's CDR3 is CASSPVGGWDLNTEAFF. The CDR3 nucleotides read TGTGCCAGTAGTCCCGTCGGGGGGTGGGATTTGAACACTGAAGCTTTCTTT.